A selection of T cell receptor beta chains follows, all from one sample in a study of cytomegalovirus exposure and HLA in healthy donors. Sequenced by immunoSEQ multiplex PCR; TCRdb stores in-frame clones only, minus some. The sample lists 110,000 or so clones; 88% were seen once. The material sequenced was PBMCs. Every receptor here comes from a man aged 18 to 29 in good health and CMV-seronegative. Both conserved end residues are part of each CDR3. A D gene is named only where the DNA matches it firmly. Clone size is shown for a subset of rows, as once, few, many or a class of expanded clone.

TGTGCCAGCAGCTATACTAGCGGGGGAGCCAAAAACATTCAGTACTTC | CASSYTSGGAKNIQYF | TRBJ2-4 | TRBD2 | . | TRBV5-8
TGTGCCAGTAGTGGAACACGACAGATTTATCAGCCCCAGCATTTT | CASSGTRQIYQPQHF | TRBJ1-5 | . | . | TRBV19
TGTGCCAGCAGTTTAGCGGAAACCGGGGAGCTGTTTTTT | CASSLAETGELFF | TRBJ2-2 | . | . | TRBV27
TGTGCCAGCTCACCAGGCGGCAGCTCCGAGCAGTACTTC | CASSPGGSSEQYF | TRBJ2-7 | . | . | TRBV18
TGCGCCAGCAGCGCACTAGCGGGAGGGGACGAGCAGTACTTC | CASSALAGGDEQYF | TRBJ2-7 | TRBD2 | . | TRBV10-2
TGTGCCAGCAGCTCGGGACAGGAAAGTCCCCAGCATTTT | CASSSGQESPQHF | TRBJ1-5 | TRBD1 | . | TRBV2
TGTGCCAGCAGAAACCCGGGACTATCAGATACGCAGTATTTT | CASRNPGLSDTQYF | TRBJ2-3 | TRBD2 | . | TRBV6-5
TGCGCCAGCAGCGGAGTTAAAACAGGGGTCTCTAACACTGAAGCTTTCTTT | CASSGVKTGVSNTEAFF | TRBJ1-1 | TRBD1 | . | TRBV5-1
TGTGCCATCAGTGATCCCGGGGGGGGGATGAACACTGAAGCTTTCTTT | CAISDPGGGMNTEAFF | TRBJ1-1 | . | few | TRBV10-3
TGTGCCAGCAGTTCTTACAGCTTCCAGGGGGATGATGGCTACACCTTC | CASSSYSFQGDDGYTF | TRBJ1-2 | TRBD1 | . | TRBV28
TGTGCCAGCAGCCCAGGGAACACTGAAGCTTTCTTT | CASSPGNTEAFF | TRBJ1-1 | . | . | TRBV6-1